This note documents a single T cell receptor (beta chain) sequence. This clone was recorded once. Its antigen remains undetermined. The record has no base qualities; no much larger clone is one base away. TCRbeta CDR3 regions were amplified from genomic DNA using the immunoSEQ Assay, a bias-controlled multiplex PCR. The study's own analysis went as follows. Within the assay, amplification of reference gene primers was used to estimate how many nucleated cells each sample contained. Sequence reads were collapsed and filtered to measure the absolute abundance of every unique TCRbeta CDR3 rearrangement. Productive Simpson clonality was computed per sample as the square root of Simpson's diversity index over productive rearrangements. TCRdb limited this immuneACCESS table to in-frame rearrangements with V and J called. A share of clones is missing; checked studies link under half to unresolved V genes, and the rest is unexplained. The D gene and trimming were derived from the DNA, and the V and J assignments and clone size from that table. The sample table records about 260,000 clones; 84% of these occur just once. Around 4.1% of the sample goes to the ten largest clones.

Inclusive of the bounding cysteine and phenylalanine, the CDR3 is 15 residues long. The DNA shown is the 45-base CDR3, in frame from base 1. Here V drops 5 bases and J drops 7 bases, and the junction holds 10 bases not matched to any gene. In the germline V gene (reference sequence), CDR1 corresponds to MNHNY and CDR2 to SVGAGI. Participants in the prospective study were aged roughly 18 to 95 years, lived in under 30 United States geographic areas, and enrolled through a virtual design. In the prospective study, participants were assigned to cohorts based on the clinical history participants reported in a screening survey and a study questionnaire. Mobile phlebotomists in the prospective study collected whole blood, serum and a nasopharyngeal or oropharyngeal swab from every participant. Additional blood draws and questionnaires over an approximately two-month period could optionally be provided by prospective study participants. Prospective study blood samples were shipped either frozen or at room temperature before DNA extraction.

This record comes from a study of blood T cell repertoires in COVID-19 (dated by TCRdb to the early 2020s). Study-level background: The collaborator samples originated in the United States, Italy and Spain and spanned the acute and convalescent phases of COVID-19. The prospective study material was composed of cDNA or gDNA derived from T cells, B-cell-depleted T cells, or PBMCs. Subjects who had been exposed to COVID-19, were actively infected with it, or had recovered from it provided the deeply sampled blood TCRbeta repertoires that made up the dataset. The repertoires were made available in a free public database intended to serve as a resource for research on the immune response to SARS-CoV-2. Samples came from the ongoing ImmuneRACE study (first 160 participants) plus 1,254 subjects from 6 global collaborators. A de-identified subject ID, COVID-19 status, age in years and sex were almost always included in the sample metadata. HLA class I and class II types, where available, came from metadata supplied by the sample provider rather than from assay-based typing. Here is what the overall study found, with its caveats: The quantity of clinical and demographic metadata differed by source and by participant and was supplied without curation.

The sample taken for sequencing was PBMCs or T cells enriched from blood (not recorded which). The receptor comes from a man under 40 with acute COVID-19. The chain was built from TRBV6-6 and TRBJ1-5; the central 8 bases match TRBD1. The CDR3: CASSPRTGKDQPQHF. The DNA sequence follows: TGTGCCAGCAGTCCCCGGACAGGGAAGGACCAGCCCCAGCATTTT.